The clone carrying this T cell receptor (beta chain) was counted a single time. Its cognate antigen is unknown. This sample was taken from a study of cytomegalovirus exposure and HLA in healthy donors. Study-wide findings and caveats: The study flagged some 170 TCR beta chains as cytomegalovirus-associated. In the approximately 120 validation repertoires, a later analysis found that first-cohort TCR clusters tended to co-occur. CMV antigen specificity of a few CMV-associated chains was confirmed in vitro.

The germline gives CDR1 SQVTM, CDR2 ANQGSEA. CDR3 length: 15 amino acids. V lost 1 base to trimming and J lost 4 bases; unmatched junction nucleotides: 7. TCRdb's table, derived via immunoSEQ multiplex PCR, lists solely in-frame clones and lacks some. Among roughly 95,000 clones listed, roughly 85% were seen once. Separate from the approximately 670-subject first cohort was the 120-subject validation cohort, to which the donors belonged. The chain employs TRBV29-1 and TRBJ1-1, with 9 bases fitting TRBD1. The sequenced material came from PBMCs. This TCR was sampled from a man younger than 30 in good health and CMV-seropositive. The CDR3 here is CSVEGYRGQGTEAFF. CDR3 coding DNA: TGCAGCGTTGAAGGGTACAGGGGGCAGGGCACTGAAGCTTTCTTT.